A selection of T cell receptor beta chains follows, all from one sample in a study of blood T cell repertoires in COVID-19. Sequencing was performed with immunoSEQ multiplex PCR; in TCRdb, only in-frame clones are kept and a portion is missing. The data show about 150,000 clones, about 80% seen once. Specimen: peripheral blood. The origin of the receptors is a human donor in a cohort sampled during active COVID-19. Each CDR3 is given with its conserved first and last residue. The D gene is left open where the match is weak. Clone size is not always given. Where it is, it says once, few, many or a class for expanded clones.

J gene: TRBJ2-2; clone size: -; V gene: TRBV18; CDR3 length: 15; D gene: TRBD1; CDR3 protein: CASSPWTGNTGELFF; CDR3 DNA: TGTGCCAGCTCACCATGGACAGGGAACACCGGGGAGCTGTTTTTT
J gene: TRBJ2-5; clone size: -; V gene: TRBV6-5; CDR3 length: 15; D gene: TRBD1; CDR3 protein: CASSGTGAGEETQYF; CDR3 DNA: TGTGCCAGCAGCGGGACAGGGGCCGGGGAAGAGACCCAGTACTTC
J gene: TRBJ2-1; clone size: -; V gene: TRBV6-1; CDR3 length: 18; D gene: -; CDR3 protein: CASSAASWVARLYNEQFF; CDR3 DNA: TGTGCCAGCAGTGCGGCGTCGTGGGTAGCCCGCCTTTACAATGAGCAGTTCTTC
J gene: TRBJ1-3; clone size: -; V gene: TRBV3-1/TRBV3-2; CDR3 length: 16; D gene: -; CDR3 protein: CASSQSRVIPGNTIYF; CDR3 DNA: TGTGCCAGCAGCCAAAGCAGGGTAATTCCTGGAAACACCATATATTTT
J gene: TRBJ2-2; clone size: -; V gene: TRBV30; CDR3 length: 15; D gene: TRBD1; CDR3 protein: CAWSVRDRESGELFF; CDR3 DNA: TGTGCCTGGAGTGTCCGGGACAGGGAGTCCGGGGAGCTGTTTTTT
J gene: TRBJ2-5; clone size: -; V gene: TRBV2; CDR3 length: 14; D gene: -; CDR3 protein: CASSEYVGGETQYF; CDR3 DNA: TGTGCCAGCAGTGAATACGTGGGCGGGGAGACCCAGTACTTC
J gene: TRBJ2-3; clone size: -; V gene: TRBV6-6; CDR3 length: 17; D gene: TRBD2; CDR3 protein: CASSPAGGVKGADTQYF; CDR3 DNA: TGTGCCAGCAGTCCAGCGGGGGGGGTGAAAGGGGCAGATACGCAGTATTTT
J gene: TRBJ1-1; clone size: -; V gene: TRBV7-9; CDR3 length: 13; D gene: -; CDR3 protein: CASSLGQNTEAFF; CDR3 DNA: TGTGCCAGCAGCCTGGGACAGAACACTGAAGCTTTCTTT
J gene: TRBJ1-3; clone size: -; V gene: TRBV29-1; CDR3 length: 12; D gene: TRBD1; CDR3 protein: CSVGQGGNTIYF; CDR3 DNA: TGCAGCGTGGGACAGGGTGGAAACACCATATATTTT
J gene: TRBJ1-3; clone size: -; V gene: TRBV3-1/TRBV3-2; CDR3 length: 16; D gene: -; CDR3 protein: CASSQAYGGRGNTIYF; CDR3 DNA: TGTGCCAGCAGCCAAGCTTACGGCGGGAGAGGAAACACCATATATTTT
J gene: TRBJ2-1; clone size: -; V gene: TRBV19; CDR3 length: 14; D gene: TRBD2; CDR3 protein: CASSTSGGVNEQFF; CDR3 DNA: TGTGCCAGTAGTACTAGCGGGGGGGTAAATGAGCAGTTCTTC
J gene: TRBJ1-6; clone size: -; V gene: TRBV5-1; CDR3 length: 18; D gene: -; CDR3 protein: CASSLDPGSTSYNSPLHF; CDR3 DNA: TGCGCCAGCAGCTTGGATCCAGGCTCAACCTCCTATAATTCACCCCTCCACTTT
J gene: TRBJ2-3; clone size: -; V gene: TRBV2; CDR3 length: 14; D gene: TRBD2; CDR3 protein: CASQPTSGTDTQYF; CDR3 DNA: TGTGCCTCCCAGCCGACTAGCGGAACAGATACGCAGTATTTT
J gene: TRBJ2-2; clone size: few; V gene: TRBV19; CDR3 length: 16; D gene: TRBD2; CDR3 protein: CASSLRTSGNTGELFF; CDR3 DNA: TGTGCCAGTAGTCTAAGGACTAGCGGGAACACCGGGGAGCTGTTTTTT
J gene: TRBJ2-3; clone size: -; V gene: TRBV6-4; CDR3 length: 15; D gene: -; CDR3 protein: CASSDTTGGTDTQYF; CDR3 DNA: TGTGCCAGCAGTGACACGACAGGAGGTACAGATACGCAGTATTTT
J gene: TRBJ2-7; clone size: -; V gene: TRBV28; CDR3 length: 14; D gene: TRBD2; CDR3 protein: CASSFRTSAGEQYF; CDR3 DNA: TGTGCCAGCAGTTTTAGGACTAGCGCGGGGGAGCAGTACTTC
J gene: TRBJ2-1; clone size: -; V gene: TRBV6-5; CDR3 length: 15; D gene: TRBD2; CDR3 protein: CASSYGGRAYNEQFF; CDR3 DNA: TGTGCCAGCAGTTACGGAGGGAGGGCATACAATGAGCAGTTCTTC
J gene: TRBJ1-1; clone size: -; V gene: TRBV5-1; CDR3 length: 13; D gene: -; CDR3 protein: CASSLGGETEAFF; CDR3 DNA: TGCGCCAGCAGCTTAGGAGGGGAAACTGAAGCTTTCTTT
J gene: TRBJ2-7; clone size: few; V gene: TRBV9; CDR3 length: 14; D gene: TRBD1; CDR3 protein: CASSDGTGRAEQYF; CDR3 DNA: TGTGCCAGCAGCGATGGGACAGGTCGGGCCGAGCAGTACTTC
J gene: TRBJ2-1; clone size: -; V gene: TRBV5-1; CDR3 length: 17; D gene: TRBD2; CDR3 protein: CASSGGSSGGIYNEQFF; CDR3 DNA: TGCGCCAGCAGCGGTGGTTCTAGCGGGGGGATATACAATGAGCAGTTCTTC
J gene: TRBJ1-1; clone size: once; V gene: TRBV5-5; CDR3 length: 13; D gene: TRBD1; CDR3 protein: CASSLDRGTEAFF; CDR3 DNA: TGTGCCAGCAGCTTGGACAGGGGCACTGAAGCTTTCTTT
J gene: TRBJ2-7; clone size: -; V gene: TRBV30; CDR3 length: 12; D gene: TRBD1; CDR3 protein: CARGQGGYEQYF; CDR3 DNA: TGTGCCCGGGGACAGGGGGGCTACGAGCAGTACTTC
J gene: TRBJ1-1; clone size: -; V gene: TRBV28; CDR3 length: 13; D gene: TRBD1; CDR3 protein: CASSTGQSPEAFF; CDR3 DNA: TGTGCCAGCAGCACGGGACAGAGCCCTGAAGCTTTCTTT
J gene: TRBJ1-1; clone size: -; V gene: TRBV7-9; CDR3 length: 15; D gene: TRBD1; CDR3 protein: CASSLDGQGGTEAFF; CDR3 DNA: TGTGCCAGCAGCTTGGACGGACAGGGGGGCACTGAAGCTTTCTTT
J gene: TRBJ2-7; clone size: -; V gene: TRBV2; CDR3 length: 14; D gene: -; CDR3 protein: CASSGQGLSYEQYF; CDR3 DNA: TGTGCCAGCAGTGGCCAGGGCCTCTCCTACGAGCAGTACTTC
J gene: TRBJ2-1; clone size: -; V gene: TRBV15; CDR3 length: 16; D gene: -; CDR3 protein: CATSTRQAAGSNEQFF; CDR3 DNA: TGTGCCACCAGCACTCGACAGGCCGCTGGGAGTAATGAGCAGTTCTTC
J gene: TRBJ1-2; clone size: -; V gene: TRBV6-5; CDR3 length: 14; D gene: TRBD1; CDR3 protein: CASTQDRGLRGYTF; CDR3 DNA: TGTGCCAGCACCCAGGACAGGGGGCTAAGGGGCTACACCTTC
J gene: TRBJ1-2; clone size: -; V gene: TRBV12-3/TRBV12-4; CDR3 length: 13; D gene: -; CDR3 protein: CASSLGQNYGYTF; CDR3 DNA: TGTGCCAGCAGTTTAGGGCAAAACTATGGCTACACCTTC
J gene: TRBJ2-3; clone size: -; V gene: TRBV9; CDR3 length: 15; D gene: TRBD2; CDR3 protein: CASSSGLARSDTQYF; CDR3 DNA: TGTGCCAGCAGCTCGGGACTAGCGAGATCAGATACGCAGTATTTT
J gene: TRBJ2-1; clone size: -; V gene: TRBV2; CDR3 length: 15; D gene: TRBD2; CDR3 protein: CASSPTSGRYNEQFF; CDR3 DNA: TGTGCCAGCAGCCCGACTAGCGGGCGATACAATGAGCAGTTCTTC
J gene: TRBJ1-4; clone size: -; V gene: TRBV30; CDR3 length: 12; D gene: -; CDR3 protein: CARTQGQGQLFF; CDR3 DNA: TGTGCCCGGACCCAGGGGCAGGGACAACTGTTTTTT
J gene: TRBJ1-2; clone size: -; V gene: TRBV5-1; CDR3 length: 15; D gene: TRBD1; CDR3 protein: CASSPGQGEGSGYTF; CDR3 DNA: TGCGCCAGCAGCCCCGGACAGGGCGAGGGGAGTGGCTACACCTTC
J gene: TRBJ2-2; clone size: -; V gene: TRBV5-4; CDR3 length: 13; D gene: -; CDR3 protein: CASSSTVTGELFF; CDR3 DNA: TGTGCCAGCAGCTCCACAGTTACCGGGGAGCTGTTTTTT
J gene: TRBJ1-5; clone size: few; V gene: TRBV28; CDR3 length: 20; D gene: TRBD1; CDR3 protein: CASSLDRYRGIRISNQPQHF; CDR3 DNA: TGTGCCAGCAGTTTAGATAGATACAGGGGTATAAGGATCAGCAATCAGCCCCAGCATTTT
J gene: TRBJ2-2; clone size: -; V gene: TRBV7-7; CDR3 length: 16; D gene: TRBD2; CDR3 protein: CASSLGTSGNTGELFF; CDR3 DNA: TGTGCTAGCAGCCTAGGGACTAGCGGGAACACCGGGGAGCTGTTTTTT
J gene: TRBJ1-3; clone size: -; V gene: TRBV5-4; CDR3 length: 15; D gene: -; CDR3 protein: CASSLAVYSGNTIYF; CDR3 DNA: TGTGCCAGCAGCTTGGCTGTATACTCTGGAAACACCATATATTTT
J gene: TRBJ2-7; clone size: -; V gene: TRBV5-6; CDR3 length: 13; D gene: -; CDR3 protein: CASSLLGQAEQYF; CDR3 DNA: TGTGCCAGCAGCTTGCTGGGGCAGGCCGAGCAGTACTTC
J gene: TRBJ1-2; clone size: -; V gene: TRBV27; CDR3 length: 15; D gene: -; CDR3 protein: CASSLPDTTNYGYTF; CDR3 DNA: TGTGCCAGCAGTTTACCGGACACTACTAACTATGGCTACACCTTC
J gene: TRBJ1-1; clone size: -; V gene: TRBV5-4; CDR3 length: 16; D gene: TRBD1; CDR3 protein: CASSAGQGNLNTEAFF; CDR3 DNA: TGTGCCAGCAGCGCGGGACAGGGGAACTTGAACACTGAAGCTTTCTTT
J gene: TRBJ1-4; clone size: few; V gene: TRBV4-2; CDR3 length: 17; D gene: -; CDR3 protein: CASSQVNGRVTNEKLFF; CDR3 DNA: TGTGCCAGCAGCCAAGTTAACGGCAGGGTAACTAATGAAAAACTGTTTTTT
J gene: TRBJ1-2; clone size: -; V gene: TRBV2; CDR3 length: 13; D gene: -; CDR3 protein: CASSESGDYGYTF; CDR3 DNA: TGTGCCAGCAGTGAATCGGGAGACTATGGCTACACCTTC
J gene: TRBJ1-1; clone size: -; V gene: TRBV27; CDR3 length: 12; D gene: TRBD1; CDR3 protein: CASHTGGTEAFF; CDR3 DNA: TGTGCCAGCCACACAGGGGGCACTGAAGCTTTCTTT
J gene: TRBJ2-2; clone size: -; V gene: TRBV10-3; CDR3 length: 13; D gene: TRBD2; CDR3 protein: CATLAGGPGELFF; CDR3 DNA: TGTGCCACCCTAGCGGGGGGGCCTGGGGAGCTGTTTTTT
J gene: TRBJ1-2; clone size: -; V gene: TRBV19; CDR3 length: 15; D gene: TRBD1; CDR3 protein: CASSIDSGQAYGYTF; CDR3 DNA: TGTGCCAGTAGTATAGACTCGGGACAGGCCTATGGCTACACCTTC
J gene: TRBJ1-4; clone size: -; V gene: TRBV30; CDR3 length: 12; D gene: TRBD1; CDR3 protein: CAWSLGQGQANF; CDR3 DNA: TGTGCCTGGAGTTTAGGACAGGGCCAGGCTAATTTT
J gene: TRBJ2-1; clone size: -; V gene: TRBV5-1; CDR3 length: 17; D gene: TRBD2; CDR3 protein: CASSPEVVAGGLNEQFF; CDR3 DNA: TGCGCCAGCAGCCCTGAGGTAGTAGCGGGTGGTCTCAATGAGCAGTTCTTC
J gene: TRBJ2-3; clone size: -; V gene: TRBV5-4; CDR3 length: 14; D gene: -; CDR3 protein: CASSLGQSTDTQYF; CDR3 DNA: TGTGCCAGCAGCTTGGGGCAGAGCACAGATACGCAGTATTTT
J gene: TRBJ2-6; clone size: once; V gene: TRBV7-9; CDR3 length: 17; D gene: TRBD1; CDR3 protein: CASSEDRVVLGANVLTF; CDR3 DNA: TGTGCCAGCAGCGAAGACAGGGTGGTTCTTGGGGCCAACGTCCTGACTTTC
J gene: TRBJ2-5; clone size: once; V gene: TRBV28; CDR3 length: 16; D gene: TRBD2; CDR3 protein: CASSLILAGGQETQYF; CDR3 DNA: TGTGCCAGCAGTTTAATTCTAGCGGGGGGGCAAGAGACCCAGTACTTC
J gene: TRBJ2-6; clone size: -; V gene: TRBV15; CDR3 length: 15; D gene: TRBD1; CDR3 protein: CATSRQGAGANVLTF; CDR3 DNA: TGTGCCACCAGCCGACAGGGGGCTGGGGCCAACGTCCTGACTTTC
J gene: TRBJ1-3; clone size: -; V gene: TRBV6-4; CDR3 length: 14; D gene: TRBD1; CDR3 protein: CANGQGESGNTIYF; CDR3 DNA: TGTGCCAACGGACAGGGAGAATCTGGAAACACCATATATTTT
J gene: TRBJ1-5; clone size: -; V gene: TRBV19; CDR3 length: 15; D gene: -; CDR3 protein: CASSIGARGGQPQHF; CDR3 DNA: TGTGCCAGTAGTATTGGCGCCCGGGGGGGTCAGCCCCAGCATTTT